The clone carrying this T cell receptor (beta chain) was found a few times. Its specificity is unknown. TCRdb used MiXCR to reprocess the reads, holding one entry per CDR3 protein. This sample has more than 350,000 distinct CDR3 sequences; 25% to 40% occur once, and the top ten carry roughly an eighth. This CDR3 comprises 19 residues. V dropped 6 bases and J dropped 4; count of bases not matched to a gene: 13. Germline loops: CDR1 LNHDA, CDR2 SQIVND (reference sequence). The data were obtained in a study of T cell repertoires in cytomegalovirus infection. Study in general: An indication of both CMV infection and matching HLA type came from public TCR beta signatures.

Overall study results and limits: Public TCR beta family frequency separated CMV-and-HLA carriers, including in an independent cohort. In two of eight donors, the top clonotype was HLA-C-restricted CMV-specific.

Sample: PBMCs. The V and J genes are TRBV19 and TRBJ2-6; 12 bases are shared with TRBD1. The receptor was isolated from a human donor in good health (CMV status not recorded). Some clones in this sample may be carry-over from other donors' samples. The chain's CDR3 is CASSQTTGTGGSGANVLTF. The CDR3, as DNA: TGTGCCAGTAGCCAGACTACCGGGACAGGGGGCTCCGGGGCCAACGTCCTGACTTTC.